These 26 T cell receptor beta chains share one sample of origin, sequenced in a study of blood T cells in healthy people across ages. A second 7 to 11 cycle PCR used barcoded and J-beta primers. TCRdb re-called the 5' RACE reads with MiXCR, one entry per CDR3 protein. The sample lists around 850,000 distinct CDR3 sequences, 30% to 45% seen once, with 10% to 15% in the top ten. The sequenced sample was blood. The receptors were sampled from a man younger than 35 in good health.

CDR3 region: CASSSVAGGPDTQYF. The DNA for the CDR3 is TGTGCCAGCAGCTCAGTAGCGGGGGGGCCCGATACGCAGTATTTT. The rearrangement uses TRBV7-2 and TRBJ2-3; 11 bases are shared with TRBD2. This CDR3 region has 15 residues. Germline assignment: CDR1 SGHTA and CDR2 FQGNSA. The V gene end was trimmed by 4 bases and the J gene end by 6 bases; junction bases not matched to a gene: 6.

The table lists this clonotype with a few counts. The V call is TRBV29-1, the J call TRBJ2-1; weak D call: TRBD1 (5 bases). This CDR3 is 11 amino acids long. Trimming removed 2 bases from V and 9 bases from J, with 8 bases in between. In germline, CDR1 is SQVTM, CDR2 ANQGSEA. CDR3 residues: CSVEQQGEQFF. The CDR3 nucleotides are TGCAGCGTTGAACAGCAGGGTGAGCAGTTCTTC.

The rearrangement uses TRBV2 and TRBJ2-1; D gene unclear. The CDR3 length is 15 residues. The germline V gene has CDR1 SNHLY and CDR2 FYNNEI. V lost 1 base to trimming and J lost 0 bases, with 7 bases between them. The CDR3 nucleotides are TGTGCCAGCAGTGAAGACCGTAGCTCCTACAATGAGCAGTTCTTC. As protein: CASSEDRSSYNEQFF.

This clonotype occurred once. The chain uses TRBV15 and TRBJ2-7; no clear D. The CDR3 is 14 amino acids. V was shortened by 0 bases and J by 7 bases, with 13 bases between the two germline ends. CDR1 is LNHNV and CDR2 is YYDKDF in the germline V gene (reference sequence). The CDR3 DNA reads as TGTGCCACCAGCAGAGATCCCGGGTCTCGGGAGCAGTACTTC. Amino acids: CATSRDPGSREQYF.

This clonotype showed up many times. V gene TRBV20-1 combines with J gene TRBJ2-3, with unresolved D. The CDR3 totals 15 residues. Trimming removed 0 bases from V and 0 bases from J, with 10 bases in between. The germline V gene encodes CDR1 DFQATT and CDR2 SNEGSKA (reference sequence). Written as DNA, the CDR3 is TGCAGTGCTAGAGACGCAGGAAGTAGCACAGATACGCAGTATTTT. Encoded protein: CSARDAGSSTDTQYF.

This clonotype was counted ten times or more. The CDR3 protein is CASSYSSPIEAQYF. The DNA for the CDR3 is TGTGCCAGCAGTTACTCGAGTCCAATCGAGGCCCAGTACTTC. The V and J genes are TRBV6-2 or TRBV6-3 and TRBJ2-5; D gene unclear. Trimming took off 0 bases at V and 9 bases at J, with 14 bases between the two ends. This CDR3 is 14 amino acids long. Per the germline V gene, CDR1 is MNHEY and CDR2 is SVGEGT.

This clonotype showed up just a few times. The chain couples TRBV12-3 or TRBV12-4 to TRBJ1-1; 7 bases line up with TRBD1. Germline trimming cut 6 bases from V and 2 bases from J; bases unmatched to any gene: 3. There are 13 residues in the CDR3. This chain's CDR3 is CASRGQTNTEAFF. CDR3 coding DNA: TGTGCCAGCAGGGGACAGACCAACACTGAAGCTTTCTTT.

The rearrangement links TRBV20-1 to TRBJ2-5, with D maybe TRBD1 (5 bases). Germline loops: CDR1 DFQATT, CDR2 SNEGSKA (reference sequence). The CDR3 is 12 amino acids. The CDR3 nucleotides read TGCAGCCTATTGCGACAGCAAGAGACCCAGTACTTC. Translation gives CSLLRQQETQYF.

This chain joins TRBV20-1 and TRBJ2-1; TRBD2 matches 8 bases. Matching the DNA end better, TRBJ2-7 makes the J call doubtful. There are 17 residues in the CDR3. Germline values: CDR1 DFQATT, CDR2 SNEGSKA (reference sequence). DNA for the CDR3: TGCAGTGTCCCGGGAAGGAGCGGGGGCCGGTCCTACAATGAGCAGTACTTC. It encodes CSVPGRSGGRSYNEQYF.

This clonotype was found a few times. The chain links TRBV20-1 to TRBJ1-5, with a tentative D call TRBD1 (5 bases). Germline V gene data show CDR1 as DFQATT and CDR2 as SNEGSKA (reference sequence). The CDR3 covers 14 residues. V gave up 3 bases and J gave up 3 bases, with 12 bases separating them. The CDR3 sequence: CSARKGQFNQPQHF. The DNA of the CDR3 is TGCAGTGCTAGGAAGGGGCAGTTCAATCAGCCCCAGCATTTT.

This clonotype was seen more than once but under ten times. The chain is built from TRBV7-3 and TRBJ1-2; the D is unclear. V dropped 6 bases and J dropped 4 bases, with 27 bases sitting between them. The CDR3 consists of 18 residues. Germline V gene sequence: CDR1 SGHTA, CDR2 FQGTGA. The CDR3 spells CASSIVSKGFLRGYGYTF. For the CDR3, the DNA is TGTGCCAGCAGTATAGTCAGTAAAGGGTTTCTCCGCGGCTATGGCTACACCTTC.

This chain joins TRBV20-1 and TRBJ1-1; 8 nucleotides agree with TRBD1. The V and J ends lost 1 base and 0 bases, in that order; junction bases with no gene match: 7. Germline V gene data show CDR1 as DFQATT and CDR2 as SNEGSKA (reference sequence). CDR3 length: 16 amino acids. CDR3 bases: TGCAGTGCTAGAGTGGGGCAGGGGGCTTTGAACACTGAAGCTTTCTTT. Its translation is CSARVGQGALNTEAFF.

This clonotype was seen a few times. V and J are TRBV5-6 and TRBJ2-1; no definite D call. V shed 0 bases and J shed 2 bases, with 9 bases lying between them. Germline V CDR1 and CDR2: SGHDT, YYEEEE. This CDR3 contains 15 residues. CDR3 protein: CASSLAFSTYNEQFF. CDR3 DNA: TGTGCCAGCAGCTTGGCGTTTTCGACCTACAATGAGCAGTTCTTC.

The CDR3 DNA reads TGCAGTGCAATCAAACTAGCGGGCAATGAGCAGTACTTC. Residues: CSAIKLAGNEQYF. V usage is TRBV20-1 and J usage is TRBJ2-1; 9 positions match TRBD2. The tail of the sequence fits TRBJ2-7 better, so the J call may be wrong. Germline-derived CDR1 and CDR2 are DFQATT and SNEGSKA (reference sequence). The CDR3 totals 13 residues.

This clonotype was observed at least ten times. This chain links TRBV6-6 with TRBJ2-3; D is unclear. Trimming shortened V by 0 bases and J by 6 bases, and 10 bases separated the two germline ends. The V gene's germline CDR1 is MNHNY and CDR2 SVGAGI (reference sequence). CDR3 length equals 14 residues. The CDR3 DNA follows: TGTGCCAGCAGTTACTCGGTCCGAGGTGATACGCAGTATTTT. Translated, it gives CASSYSVRGDTQYF.

To note about this clonotype: Given a much more abundant clone one base away, this may be a read error. The V and J genes are TRBV9 and TRBJ1-2, with D uncertain. This CDR3 has 13 amino acids. Germline lookup yields CDR1 SGDLS and CDR2 YYNGEE. DNA for the CDR3: TGTGCCACTTCCCGGGGAGGGAACTATGACTACACCTTC. Translated: CATSRGGNYDYTF.

This clonotype has a handful of counts. V usage is TRBV25-1 and J usage is TRBJ2-7; D is ambiguous. The J call may not be correct, given that the DNA end is closer to TRBJ2-5. Germline loops: CDR1 MGHDK, CDR2 SYGVNS. The CDR3 totals 14 residues. The CDR3 coding sequence is TGTGCCAGCAGTGATACTGGGCGCGGCGAGACCCAGTACTTC. Protein product: CASSDTGRGETQYF.

The chain uses TRBV3-1 and TRBJ1-6; tentatively, D is TRBD1 (6 bases). Trimming removed 0 bases at V and 8 bases at J, with 11 bases between. The CDR3 is 15 amino acids. CDR1 LGHDT and CDR2 YNNKEL come from the germline V gene (reference sequence). The CDR3 region has the DNA TGTGCCAGCAGCCAAGAGCGGGACAAATATTCACCCCTCCACTTT. Protein product: CASSQERDKYSPLHF. Combining the CDR3 with reference TRBV3-1 and TRBJ1-6 gives the whole variable domain DTAVSQTPKYLVTQMGNDKSIKCEQNLGHDTMYWYKQDSKKFLKIMFSYNNKELIINETVPNRFSPKSPDKAHLNLHINSLELGDSAVYFCASSQERDKYSPLHFGNGTRLTVT.

This clonotype was seen only a few times. The J gene is TRBJ1-1, the V gene TRBV12-3 or TRBV12-4, with D unclear. The CDR3 length is 12 residues. V gave up 1 base and J gave up 11 bases, with 11 bases separating them. CDR3 protein: CASSLVLTSAFF. The CDR3 coding sequence is TGTGCCAGCAGTTTAGTATTGACCTCCGCTTTCTTT.

CDR3 coding DNA: TGTGCCAGCAGTGTTAGTGAGGCCACCTACGAGCAGTACTTC. Its translation is CASSVSEATYEQYF. The chain combines TRBV12-3 or TRBV12-4 with TRBJ2-7; D is undetermined. The CDR3 has 14 amino acids. V was trimmed by 5 bases and J by 2 bases, leaving 13 bases between them.

The gene calls are TRBV12-3 or TRBV12-4 and TRBJ2-3, with 11 bases fitting TRBD2. The CDR3 loop spans 16 amino acids. J lost 2 bases, V lost 2 bases, and 3 bases had no gene match. The CDR3 DNA reads as TGTGCCAGCAGTTTACTAGCGGGGGGATACACAGATACGCAGTATTTT. It encodes CASSLLAGGYTDTQYF.

This clonotype has more than one count but fewer than ten. This chain uses TRBV7-9 with TRBJ1-2; TRBD1 matches at 7 bases. The CDR3 covers 13 residues. CDR1 and CDR2 from the germline V gene are SEHNR and FQNEAQ (reference sequence). V lost 5 bases and J lost 4; bases outside the gene matches: 4. Written as DNA, the CDR3 is TGTGCCAGCAGCCGGGACAGTCGCTATGGCTACACCTTC. It yields the protein CASSRDSRYGYTF. The full variable domain, in which reference TRBV7-9 and TRBJ1-2 provide the parts outside the CDR3, is DTGVSQNPRHKITKRGQNVTFRCDPISEHNRLYWYRQTLGQGPEFLTYFQNEAQLEKSRLLSDRFSAERPKGSFSTLEIQRTEQGDSAMYLCASSRDSRYGYTFGSGTRLTVV.

V is TRBV11-2 and J is TRBJ1-2, with unresolved D. Trimming left V 0 bases short and J 8 bases short, with 16 bases between. CDR3 length: 15 amino acids. Germline values: CDR1 SGHAT, CDR2 FQNNGV. The CDR3 sequence is CASSLDREVSGGYTF. The CDR3 DNA reads as TGTGCCAGCAGCTTAGATCGGGAGGTATCGGGCGGCTACACCTTC. The full variable domain, in which reference TRBV11-2 and TRBJ1-2 provide the parts outside the CDR3, is EAGVAQSPRYKIIEKRQSVAFWCNPISGHATLYWYQQILGQGPKLLIQFQNNGVVDDSQLPKDRFSAERLKGVDSTLKIQPAKLEDSAVYLCASSLDREVSGGYTFGSGTRLTVV.

The chain is built from TRBV12-3 or TRBV12-4 and TRBJ2-3, with 8 positions matching TRBD1. CDR3 length: 18 amino acids. V gave up 2 bases and J gave up 0 bases; unmatched junction bases: 10. The CDR3, as DNA: TGTGCCAGCAGTTTATTGCCAGGGGGCCGTCCTAGCACAGATACGCAGTATTTT. Protein sequence: CASSLLPGGRPSTDTQYF.

The chain joins TRBV9 to TRBJ2-7, with D possibly being TRBD2 (5 bases). The CDR3 is 13 amino acids. The germline gives CDR1 SGDLS, CDR2 YYNGEE. Trimming pared 2 bases from V and 5 bases from J, leaving 11 bases between. The CDR3 protein is CASSVLPGNEQYF. The CDR3 DNA follows: TGTGCCAGCAGCGTGCTGCCCGGGAACGAGCAGTACTTC.

V usage is TRBV4-3 and J usage is TRBJ2-1; 8 positions match TRBD1. Matching the DNA end better, TRBJ2-7 makes the J call doubtful. The CDR3 extends over 16 amino acids. Germline V gene sequence: CDR1 LGHNA, CDR2 YSLEER. The CDR3 here is CASSHTGTGGDNEQYF. The CDR3 DNA follows: TGCGCCAGCAGCCATACCGGGACAGGAGGGGACAATGAGCAGTACTTC.